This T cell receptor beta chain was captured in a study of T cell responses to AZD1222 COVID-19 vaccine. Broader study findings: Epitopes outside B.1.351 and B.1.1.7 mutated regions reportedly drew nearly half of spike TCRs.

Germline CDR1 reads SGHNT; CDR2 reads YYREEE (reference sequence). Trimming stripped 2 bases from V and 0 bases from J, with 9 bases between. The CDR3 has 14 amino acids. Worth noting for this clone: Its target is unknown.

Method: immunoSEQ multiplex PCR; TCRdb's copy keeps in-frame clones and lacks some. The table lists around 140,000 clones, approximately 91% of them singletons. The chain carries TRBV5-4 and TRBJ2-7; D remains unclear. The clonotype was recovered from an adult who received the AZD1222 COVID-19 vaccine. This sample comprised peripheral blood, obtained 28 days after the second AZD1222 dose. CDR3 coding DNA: TGTGCCAGCAGCTTCGGTGGAAGCTCCTACGAGCAGTACTTC. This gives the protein CASSFGGSSYEQYF. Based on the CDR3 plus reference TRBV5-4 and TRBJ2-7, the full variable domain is ETGVTQSPTHLIKTRGQQVTLRCSSQSGHNTVSWYQQALGQGPQFIFQYYREEENGRGNFPPRFSGLQFPNYSSELNVNALELDDSALYLCASSFGGSSYEQYFGPGTRLTVT.